This T cell receptor (beta chain) was sequenced during a study of blood T cell repertoires in COVID-19. To note about this clone: One end of the junction varies from germline; a read error may be responsible. The sample holds other DNA sequences that translate to the same CDR3.

Only in-frame clones appear in the TCRdb table, and some are missing; sequencing was by immunoSEQ multiplex PCR. The sample includes more than 200,000 clones, approximately 90% seen only once; the top ten take roughly 1.7%. CDR1 is ENHRY, CDR2 SYGVKD, per germline. CDR3 size: 16 residues. Specimen: peripheral blood. This chain joins TRBV10-3 and TRBJ1-5; D possibly corresponds to TRBD1 (6 bases). This receptor was obtained from a man in his 70s with acute or convalescent COVID-19. CDR3 sequence (DNA): TGTGCCATCAGTGAGTCTGGGCAGGGGAGCAACCAGCCCCAGCATTTT. Its translation is CAISESGQGSNQPQHF.